This TCR beta chain originates from a study of shared clonotypes between healthy human individuals. Generated by immunoSEQ multiplex PCR, the TCRdb table keeps only in-frame clones and is missing some. Counted here are millions of clones, approximately 93% occurring once; the ten biggest clones make up about 0.37%. The receptor was isolated from a man aged 18 to 35 in good health. Some clones in this sample may be carry-over from other donors' samples. Sequencing input: naive CD4+ T cells from PBMCs. As for subset: CD45RA+ positively selected.

The CDR3 sequence is CASSLAVTILSTDTQYF. The CDR3 region has the DNA TGTGCCAGCAGCTTAGCGGTCACCATTCTAAGCACAGATACGCAGTATTTT. The chain combines TRBV7-6 with TRBJ2-3; D gene uncertain. V lost 0 bases and J 0 bases, leaving 13 bases between the germline ends. From germline, CDR1 is SGHVS and CDR2 FNYEAQ. The CDR3 extends over 17 amino acids.